The 14 T cell receptor beta chains presented below share a single source sample, sequenced in a study of T cell repertoires in cytomegalovirus infection. Antigens of these TCRs are unknown. TCRdb recomputed calls from the reads with MiXCR, one row per CDR3 protein. Of hundreds of thousands of distinct CDR3 sequences in the sample, roughly 31% were seen once. Source: cultured CD8+ T cells from PBMCs, taken from culture after CMV antigen stimulation. The source of these receptors is a human donor in good health (CMV status not recorded). Some clones in this sample may be carry-over from other donors' samples.

The V call is TRBV6-8, the J call TRBJ1-6, with unresolved D. Per germline, CDR1 MNHGY and CDR2 SAAAGT. V lost 2 bases and J lost 13, with 12 bases in between. This CDR3 has 13 residues. The CDR3 nucleotides are TGTGCCAGCAGTTACCAGGCTGAGATGCCCCTCCACTTT. It yields the protein CASSYQAEMPLHF.

The CDR3, as DNA: TGTGCCAGCAGCAGCCTCGGGGGCCAGGGACCGAGCTTGCGCGAGCAGTACGTC. Translated: CASSSLGGQGPSLREQYV. The rearrangement links TRBV5-6 to TRBJ2-7, with D tentatively TRBD1 or TRBD2 (6 bases each). The V and J ends lost 4 bases and 6 bases respectively, with 29 bases between them. Germline loops: CDR1 SGHDT, CDR2 YYEEEE. There are 18 residues in the CDR3.

The table lists this clonotype with many counts. The chain is built from TRBV12-3 or TRBV12-4 and TRBJ2-7, with D perhaps assigned TRBD1 or TRBD2 (5 bases each). The V end lost 3 bases, the J end lost 7 bases, and 37 bases lay between the germline ends. CDR3 size: 21 residues. The CDR3 spells CASSFSVPGGRELPTGGEQYV. The CDR3 nucleotides read TGTGCCAGCAGTTTTAGTGTTCCTGGAGGCAGGGAGCTTCCTACTGGTGGGGAGCAGTACGTC.

There are a few counts of this clonotype. The V gene is TRBV4-1, the J gene TRBJ2-6; D remains unclear. From germline, CDR1 is MGHRA and CDR2 YSYEKL. V lost 0 bases and J 4 bases, leaving 13 bases between the germline ends. The CDR3 totals 17 residues. This chain's CDR3 is CASSQEQRRSGANVLTF. In DNA, the CDR3 is TGCGCCAGCAGCCAAGAACAGCGAAGGTCCGGGGCCAACGTCCTGACTTTC.

The chain couples TRBV4-1 to TRBJ2-1; 12 bases match TRBD2. Germline V CDR1 and CDR2: MGHRA, YSYEKL. This CDR3 comprises 15 residues. V lost 2 bases and J lost 10; bases outside the gene matches: 6. The CDR3 is CASSQLAGGQWEQFF. In nucleotides, the CDR3 is TGCGCCAGCAGCCAACTAGCGGGGGGGCAATGGGAGCAGTTCTTC.

This clonotype was seen only a few times. V gene TRBV15 combines with J gene TRBJ1-1; no definite D call. The CDR3 runs 11 residues. Between the trimmed V and J ends, which lost 3 bases and 8 bases, there was a span of 7 bases. Germline V CDR1 and CDR2: LNHNV, YYDKDF (reference sequence). The CDR3 region is CATSRLGEAFF. The CDR3 coding sequence is TGTGCCACCAGCAGGCTCGGGGAAGCTTTCTTT.

The J gene is TRBJ2-3, the V gene TRBV20-1; no definite D call. Germline V gene lookup returns CDR1 DFQATT and CDR2 SNEGSKA (reference sequence). V shed 0 bases and J shed 5 bases, with 9 bases lying between them. The CDR3 has 13 amino acids. CDR3 region: CSARDEPGDTQYF. The CDR3 DNA sequence: TGCAGTGCTAGAGATGAACCCGGAGATACGCAGTATTTT.

This clonotype was seen a handful of times. The chain recombines TRBV10-3 with TRBJ1-3; 10 nucleotides match TRBD1. This CDR3 is built from 12 residues. V trimming: 9 bases; J trimming: 7 bases; junction bases outside the gene matches: 3. Germline CDR1 reads ENHRY; CDR2 reads SYGVKD. CDR3 region: CAIPGQGNTIYF. CDR3 bases: TGTGCCATACCGGGACAGGGGAACACCATATATTTT.

The rearrangement joins TRBV6-6 to TRBJ1-2; 7 nucleotides agree with TRBD1. Germline-derived CDR1 and CDR2 are MNHNY and SVGAGI (reference sequence). V gave up 7 bases and J gave up 6 bases; unmatched junction bases: 8. The CDR3 is made up of 13 amino acids. The DNA for the CDR3 is TGTGCCAGCACAGAGACAGGGCTGAATGGCTACACCTTC. This sequence encodes CASTETGLNGYTF.

The chain joins TRBV4-1 to TRBJ2-3; D is undetermined. Germline V lookup: CDR1 MGHRA, CDR2 YSYEKL. The CDR3 loop spans 15 amino acids. The V gene lost 3 bases and the J gene lost 0 bases, with 10 bases spanning the gap. The chain's CDR3 is CASSQGPASTDTQYF. Here the CDR3 DNA reads TGCGCCAGCAGCCAGGGCCCTGCTAGCACAGATACGCAGTATTTT.

This chain joins TRBV10-3 and TRBJ1-2, with unresolved D. Germline V gives CDR1 ENHRY, CDR2 SYGVKD. The V end lost 1 base, the J end lost 2 bases, and 11 bases lay between the germline ends. This CDR3 contains 15 residues. The CDR3 nucleotides read TGTGCCATCAGTGAGTTTCAAGGGTTAAACTATGGCTACACCTTC. Translation: CAISEFQGLNYGYTF.

The V call is TRBV27, the J call TRBJ2-1; the D is unclear. The CDR3 is made up of 14 amino acids. The V and J ends lost 6 bases and 7 bases respectively, with 16 bases between them. From germline, CDR1 is MNHEY and CDR2 SMNVEV (reference sequence). The CDR3 is CASSHGLVGNEQFF. The CDR3 DNA reads as TGTGCCAGCAGCCACGGGCTAGTGGGGAATGAGCAGTTCTTC.

The sample holds one count of this clonotype. The V gene is TRBV6-5, the J gene TRBJ2-7, with D maybe TRBD1 (6 bases). CDR1 and CDR2 from the germline V gene are MNHEY and SVGAGI. CDR3 length: 17 amino acids. Deletions cut 6 bases from V and 3 bases from J, with 24 bases between. CDR3 coding DNA: TGTGCCAGCAGCTCGTCTTGGACAGTTCCCCTACTCTACGAGCAGTACTTC. Translated: CASSSSWTVPLLYEQYF.

This clonotype was detected a few times. This sequence joins TRBV7-9 and TRBJ2-3; D may be TRBD1 (5 bases). The CDR3 sequence is 12 residues long. Trimming shortened V by 7 bases and J by 2 bases, and 7 bases separated the two germline ends. Germline lookup yields CDR1 SEHNR and CDR2 FQNEAQ (reference sequence). CDR3 amino acids: CASNRYTDTQYF. The CDR3 DNA follows: TGTGCCAGCAACAGGTACACAGATACGCAGTATTTT.